This TCR beta chain stems from a study of Tregs in tolerant kidney transplant recipients. General observations from the study: This study did not directly address biological reproducibility. Few patients were studied, so findings need validation in larger groups.

Clones were read by immunoSEQ multiplex PCR, and TCRdb kept only the in-frame ones, dropping some. The sample includes about 44,000 clones, about 95% seen only once; the top ten take approximately 0.41%. Comments on this clone: What it recognizes is unknown.

With 0 bases clipped from V and 5 bases from J, the junction kept 1 base outside the gene matches. This CDR3 contains 13 residues. Germline V gene data show CDR1 as LNHDA and CDR2 as SQIVND (reference sequence). The chain uses TRBV19 and TRBJ2-7; 7 positions match TRBD2. This sequence was found in a human donor in good health. The sequenced sample consisted of Tregs from blood cultured with allogeneic cells. Here the CDR3 DNA reads TGTGCCAGTAGTATAGATCGGGGGGACGAGCAGTACTTC. It is translated as CASSIDRGDEQYF.